This T cell receptor beta chain appears in the sequencing data of a study of technical replicates of blood from a few donors. CDR3 length: 19 residues. Trimming pared 0 bases from V and 1 base from J, leaving 20 bases between. Germline CDR1 is LNHNV and CDR2 is YYDKDF (reference sequence). Sequencing used immunoSEQ multiplex PCR; TCRdb keeps in-frame clones, though not all of them. The sample has some 54,000 clones, about 93% seen once. Sequencing was done on a sample of PBMCs. This sequence originates from a human donor in good health. Some clones in this sample may be carry-over from other donors' samples. The genes are TRBV15 and TRBJ2-3, with D possibly matching TRBD1 (6 bases). The CDR3 DNA is TGTGCCACCAGCAGAGATATCCCCGCAGCAGGGGTGGGCACAGATACGCAGTATTTT. Its protein product is CATSRDIPAAGVGTDTQYF. The variable domain in full, with the rest retrieved from reference TRBV15 and TRBJ2-3, is DAMVIQNPRYQVTQFGKPVTLSCSQTLNHNVMYWYQQKSSQAPKLLFHYYDKDFNNEADTPDNFQSRRPNTSFCFLDIRSPGLGDTAMYLCATSRDIPAAGVGTDTQYFGPGTRLTVL.